Below, 10 T cell receptor beta chains from the same sample are listed, as sequenced in a study of CD4+ T cells in melanoma. The protocol was immunoSEQ multiplex PCR, while the TCRdb copy is restricted to in-frame clones and leaves out a portion. The table includes tens of thousands of clones, over 70% detected once. Sequencing was performed on cells from a culture (not recorded whether cultured in vitro). The source of these receptors is a human donor with melanoma.

The chain recombines TRBV6-1 with TRBJ1-2; D gene unclear. V gave up 1 base and J gave up 4 bases, with 10 bases separating them. The CDR3 is 14 residues long. Germline V gives CDR1 MNHNS, CDR2 SASEGT. CDR3 DNA sequence: TGTGCCAGCAGTGAAGGTCCTCAAGTCTATGGCTACACCTTC. Amino acid sequence: CASSEGPQVYGYTF.

J is TRBJ1-2 and V is TRBV18, with 10 bases fitting TRBD1. Looked up from germline, CDR1 is KGHSH and CDR2 is LQKENI. The CDR3 is 15 residues long. V was pared by 4 bases and J by 1 base, with 3 bases of the junction left unmatched. The CDR3 region is CASSLRDRGNYGYTF. DNA for the CDR3: TGTGCCAGCTCACTCCGGGACAGGGGTAACTATGGCTACACCTTC.

The CDR3 loop is CASSDRGRGYTF. The CDR3, as DNA: TGTGCCAGTTCGGACAGGGGAAGAGGCTACACCTTC. The rearrangement uses TRBV19 and TRBJ1-2; 9 bases fit TRBD1. This CDR3 is 12 amino acids long. The V gene end was trimmed by 8 bases and the J gene end by 8 bases; junction bases not matched to a gene: 6. Germline values: CDR1 LNHDA, CDR2 SQIVND (reference sequence).

V gene TRBV30 combines with J gene TRBJ1-2; 11 bases map to TRBD1. CDR1 is GTSNPN and CDR2 is SVGIG in the germline V gene (reference sequence). The CDR3 is 15 residues long. With 1 base clipped from V and 4 bases from J, the junction kept 5 bases outside the gene matches. CDR3: CAWSAPDRGLYGYTF. The CDR3 DNA is TGTGCCTGGAGTGCCCCGGACAGGGGGCTCTATGGCTACACCTTC.

The V call is TRBV29-1, the J call TRBJ2-3, with D perhaps matching TRBD1 (5 bases). CDR3 length equals 13 residues. V dropped 7 bases and J dropped 1 base, with 12 bases sitting between them. Per germline, CDR1 SQVTM and CDR2 ANQGSEA. DNA of the CDR3: TGCAGCGGGGGTCTCAGGGGCACAGATACGCAGTATTTT. It is translated as CSGGLRGTDTQYF.

The V and J genes are TRBV9 and TRBJ2-7; D is perhaps TRBD2 (6 bases). Germline V CDR1 and CDR2: SGDLS, YYNGEE. V was pared by 0 bases and J by 7 bases, with 14 bases between. This CDR3 comprises 14 residues. The CDR3 coding sequence is TGTGCCAGCAGCGTAGCAGGCGGGACCGGGGAGCAGTACTTC. Its protein is CASSVAGGTGEQYF.

The DNA of the CDR3 is TGTGCCAGCAGTTTACCGGGACAGTCCACGACCCAGTACTTC. Its protein is CASSLPGQSTTQYF. This chain connects TRBV11-2 to TRBJ2-5; 7 nucleotides align to TRBD1. Germline CDR1 SGHAT, CDR2 FQNNGV. The CDR3 is 14 residues long. The V gene end was trimmed by 6 bases and the J gene end by 7 bases; junction bases not matched to a gene: 11.

V is TRBV6-5 and J is TRBJ1-1, with D perhaps matching TRBD1 (6 bases). The CDR3 consists of 15 residues. Germline values: CDR1 MNHEY, CDR2 SVGAGI. Trimming stripped 7 bases from V and 4 bases from J, with 19 bases between. The CDR3 spells CASTKRTGIGTEAFF. The CDR3 DNA follows: TGTGCCAGCACTAAAAGAACAGGGATTGGCACTGAAGCTTTCTTT.

This sequence joins TRBV6-5 and TRBJ1-1; 8 bases align to TRBD1. V lost 5 bases to trimming and J lost 0 bases; unmatched junction nucleotides: 2. Germline assignment: CDR1 MNHEY and CDR2 SVGAGI. The CDR3 is 14 amino acids. CDR3 sequence reads: CASSRQGMNTEAFF. CDR3 DNA sequence: TGTGCCAGCAGTAGACAGGGGATGAACACTGAAGCTTTCTTT.

The chain carries TRBV5-1 and TRBJ2-3; D call uncertain. This CDR3 has 14 residues. Germline V gives CDR1 SGHRS, CDR2 YFSETQ. Trimming stripped 1 base from V and 0 bases from J, with 6 bases between. The CDR3 DNA sequence: TGCGCCAGCAGCTTGCACTTCAGCACAGATACGCAGTATTTT. The encoded protein is CASSLHFSTDTQYF.